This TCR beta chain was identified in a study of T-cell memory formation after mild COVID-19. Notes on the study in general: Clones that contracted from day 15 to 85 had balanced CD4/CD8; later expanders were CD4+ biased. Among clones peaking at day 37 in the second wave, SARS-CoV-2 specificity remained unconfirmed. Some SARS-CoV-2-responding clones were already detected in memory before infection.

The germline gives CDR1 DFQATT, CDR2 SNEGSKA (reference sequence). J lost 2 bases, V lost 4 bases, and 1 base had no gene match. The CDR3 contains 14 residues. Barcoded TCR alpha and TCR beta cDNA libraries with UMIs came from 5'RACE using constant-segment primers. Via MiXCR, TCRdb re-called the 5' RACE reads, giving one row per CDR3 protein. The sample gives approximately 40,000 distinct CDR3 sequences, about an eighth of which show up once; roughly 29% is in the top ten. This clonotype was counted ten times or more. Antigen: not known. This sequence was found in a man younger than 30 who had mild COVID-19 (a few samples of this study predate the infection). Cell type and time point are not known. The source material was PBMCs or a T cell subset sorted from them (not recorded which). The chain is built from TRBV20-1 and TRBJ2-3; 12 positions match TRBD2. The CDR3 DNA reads TGCAGTGCTACTAGCGGGGGGGTCACAGATACGCAGTATTTT. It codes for CSATSGGVTDTQYF.